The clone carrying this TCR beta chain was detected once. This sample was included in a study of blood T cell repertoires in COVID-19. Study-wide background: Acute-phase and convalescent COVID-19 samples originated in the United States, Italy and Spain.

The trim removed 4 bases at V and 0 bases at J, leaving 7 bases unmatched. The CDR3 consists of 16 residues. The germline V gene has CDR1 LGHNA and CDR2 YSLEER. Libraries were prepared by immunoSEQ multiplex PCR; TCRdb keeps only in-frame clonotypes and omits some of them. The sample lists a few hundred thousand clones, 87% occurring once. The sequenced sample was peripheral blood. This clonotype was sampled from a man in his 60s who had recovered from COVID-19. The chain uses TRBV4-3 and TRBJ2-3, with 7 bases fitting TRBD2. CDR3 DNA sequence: TGCGCCAGCAGCCCGGGAGCGGGGATAAGCACAGATACGCAGTATTTT. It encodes CASSPGAGISTDTQYF.